This record covers a single T cell receptor (beta chain). What this receptor recognizes is not known. No quality values exist for individual bases; no much larger clone is one base distant. Collaborating institutions collected whole blood in K2EDTA tubes following their own protocols. For TCRbeta analysis, collaborators shipped samples as frozen whole blood, isolated PBMCs, or DNA extracted from either of those sample types. The immunoSEQ Assay, a bias-controlled multiplex PCR, was used to amplify TCRbeta CDR3 regions from genomic DNA. The authors' pipeline ran thus. Within the assay, amplification of reference gene primers was used to estimate how many nucleated cells each sample contained. Sequence reads were collapsed and filtered to measure the absolute abundance of every unique TCRbeta CDR3 rearrangement. For each sample, productive Simpson clonality was calculated as the square root of Simpson's diversity index across productive rearrangements. TCRdb provides this immuneACCESS table in a form limited to in-frame rearrangements. Some clones are lacking; in checked studies, under half of them reflect an unresolved V gene, and why the rest are absent is not known. V and J calls plus clone size are reproduced from that table; the DNA served to infer D and trimming. Across this sample there are 50,000 or so clones, with more than 85% seen only once. The ten largest make up approximately 15% of the sample.

The record originates from a study of blood T cell repertoires in COVID-19 (TCRdb year 2020). About the full investigation: Collaborator samples came from the United States, Italy and Spain and covered acute and convalescent phases of COVID-19. Samples came from the ongoing ImmuneRACE study (first 160 participants) plus 1,254 subjects from 6 global collaborators. Sample metadata almost always included a de-identified subject ID, COVID-19 status, age in years and sex. Where available, HLA class I and class II types were taken from metadata supplied by the sample provider and were not determined by assay-based typing. A freely available public database, intended as a resource for researchers studying the immune response to SARS-CoV-2, is where the repertoires were released. The prospective study material was composed of cDNA or gDNA derived from T cells, B-cell-depleted T cells, or PBMCs. Deeply sampled blood TCRbeta repertoires from subjects exposed to, actively infected with, or recovered from COVID-19 were included in the dataset.

The investigation overall reported the following: Clinical and demographic metadata were provided uncurated, with the amount varying by source and participant.

The TCR originated in a human donor with active COVID-19. The donor label of this sample is uncertain. The sequencing sample was made of peripheral blood.

The DNA is TGCAGCGCCCGGGACTCCACTGAAGCTTTCTTT. This sequence encodes CSARDSTEAFF. The chain was built from TRBV29-1 and TRBJ1-1; the D gene is perhaps TRBD1, on 5 matching bases. The CDR3 contains 11 residues, cysteine and phenylalanine counted. Of the read, only the CDR3 DNA is kept; its 33 bases are in frame from base 1. CDR1 and CDR2 are drawn from the germline V gene: SQVTM, ANQGSEA. V and J lose 7 bases and 4 bases, and a span of 10 bases separates them.